These 21 T cell receptor beta chains were sequenced from one sample in a study of cytomegalovirus exposure and HLA in healthy donors. With 60 Vbeta and 13 Jbeta primers, the PCR was carried out. Only in-frame clones appear in the TCRdb table, and some are missing; sequencing was by immunoSEQ multiplex PCR. The table shows tens of thousands of clones, with around 73% occurring only once. The specimen was PBMCs. The receptors originated from a woman aged 35 to 49 in good health and CMV-seropositive.

The chain has TRBV7-2 and TRBJ1-2, with D possibly matching TRBD1 (5 bases). The CDR3 runs to 13 residues. V shed 7 bases and J shed 3 bases, with 12 bases lying between them. Germline V CDR1 and CDR2: SGHTA, FQGNSA. As DNA, the CDR3 is TGTGCCAGCACCACCGGGGGGTACTATGGCTACACCTTC. This codes for CASTTGGYYGYTF.

This clone was detected a few times. This chain joins TRBV19 and TRBJ1-3; D is perhaps TRBD1 (6 bases). The germline V gene encodes CDR1 LNHDA and CDR2 SQIVND (reference sequence). V lost 11 bases to trimming and J lost 0 bases, with 14 bases between them. The CDR3 is made up of 14 amino acids. The CDR3: CAARQANSGNTIYF. CDR3 nucleotides: TGTGCCGCCCGACAGGCGAACTCTGGAAACACCATATATTTT.

The rearrangement links TRBV27 to TRBJ1-2; 7 bases agree with TRBD1. J gave up 4 bases and V 3 bases, and 5 bases lay outside the gene matches. The germline CDR1 and CDR2 sequences are MNHEY and SMNVEV (reference sequence). The CDR3 is 14 amino acids. CDR3 sequence: CASSLPTGVYGYTF. In DNA, the CDR3 is TGTGCCAGCAGTTTGCCTACAGGGGTCTATGGCTACACCTTC.

This chain links TRBV5-4 with TRBJ1-1; 9 positions match TRBD1. CDR3 length equals 14 residues. CDR1 and CDR2 (germline): SGHNT, YYREEE (reference sequence). The V segment lost 3 bases and the J segment 0 bases; nucleotides outside the gene matches: 0. CDR3 loop: CASSWDRVNTEAFF. In DNA form, the CDR3 reads TGTGCCAGCAGCTGGGACAGGGTGAACACTGAAGCTTTCTTT.

There are a few counts of this clone. V is TRBV5-1 and J is TRBJ2-2, with 8 bases lining up with TRBD2. Germline V gives CDR1 SGHRS, CDR2 YFSETQ. With V trimmed by 9 bases and J by 0 bases, 7 bases remained unmatched. The CDR3 contains 15 residues. Written as DNA, the CDR3 is TGCGCCATCCGAAGCGGGGGATCGAACACCGGGGAGCTGTTTTTT. Translating it yields CAIRSGGSNTGELFF.

The table lists this clone with a count of one. The V and J genes are TRBV29-1 and TRBJ2-7; TRBD1 matches at 8 bases. Germline trimming cut 7 bases from V and 4 bases from J; bases unmatched to any gene: 6. This CDR3 is built from 12 residues. Germline loops: CDR1 SQVTM, CDR2 ANQGSEA. The CDR3 DNA follows: TGCAGCGCTCGGGACAGGACATACGAGCAGTACTTC. Translation: CSARDRTYEQYF.

This chain uses TRBV11-2 with TRBJ1-1; no reliable D call. The CDR3 loop spans 14 amino acids. Trimming removed 0 bases at V and 0 bases at J, with 5 bases between. The germline CDR1 and CDR2 sequences are SGHAT and FQNNGV. The CDR3 sequence: CASSLDRLNTEAFF. The CDR3 DNA is TGTGCCAGCAGCTTAGACAGGCTGAACACTGAAGCTTTCTTT. Variable domain in full (rest from reference TRBV11-2 and TRBJ1-1): EAGVAQSPRYKIIEKRQSVAFWCNPISGHATLYWYQQILGQGPKLLIQFQNNGVVDDSQLPKDRFSAERLKGVDSTLKIQPAKLEDSAVYLCASSLDRLNTEAFFGQGTRLTVV.

As for this clone: The same CDR3 can be traced to other DNA sequences in this sample. V usage is TRBV18 and J usage is TRBJ2-1; 9 nucleotides line up with TRBD1. Per germline, CDR1 KGHSH and CDR2 LQKENI. V trimming: 5 bases; J trimming: 6 bases; junction bases outside the gene matches: 8. The CDR3 is 15 amino acids. The CDR3 region is CASSNPGQGVNEQFF. The CDR3 DNA reads as TGTGCCAGCTCAAACCCGGGACAGGGTGTCAATGAGCAGTTCTTC.

The chain combines TRBV6-5 with TRBJ2-7, with 9 nucleotides matching TRBD1. V trimming: 8 bases; J trimming: 2 bases; junction bases outside the gene matches: 10. CDR1 is MNHEY, CDR2 SVGAGI, per germline. The CDR3 covers 15 residues. CDR3 DNA sequence: TGTGCCAGCCGCCGGGACAGGGAGGGGGCCTACGAGCAGTACTTC. This codes for CASRRDREGAYEQYF.

The rearrangement links TRBV5-4 to TRBJ2-3; 14 bases line up with TRBD2. J gave up 5 bases and V 4 bases, and 6 bases lay outside the gene matches. Looked up from germline, CDR1 is SGHNT and CDR2 is YYREEE (reference sequence). CDR3 length: 16 residues. The CDR3 protein is CASSRTSGGFGDTQYF. CDR3 DNA: TGTGCCAGCAGCCGGACTAGCGGGGGGTTCGGAGATACGCAGTATTTT.

The chain joins TRBV6-6 to TRBJ2-7, with D maybe TRBD1 (6 bases). Germline CDR1 is MNHNY and CDR2 is SVGAGI (reference sequence). V was trimmed by 0 bases and J by 3 bases, leaving 12 bases between them. This CDR3 is 15 amino acids long. CDR3 amino acids: CASSYSGGHGYEQYF. CDR3 sequence (DNA): TGTGCCAGCAGTTACTCAGGGGGACACGGCTACGAGCAGTACTTC.

The J gene is TRBJ2-3, the V gene TRBV27; 14 bases are shared with TRBD2. This CDR3 has 15 residues. Germline CDR1 MNHEY, CDR2 SMNVEV (reference sequence). Trimming took 6 bases from V and 4 from J; bases not matched to a gene: 3. In nucleotides, the CDR3 is TGTGCCAGCAGCGGACTAGCGGGGGGACCAGATACGCAGTATTTT. It yields the protein CASSGLAGGPDTQYF.

The chain joins TRBV11-3 to TRBJ2-3, with 12 nucleotides matching TRBD2. The V and J ends lost 3 bases and 5 bases, in that order; junction bases with no gene match: 6. The CDR3 runs 16 residues. Germline V gives CDR1 SGHNT, CDR2 YENEEA. This CDR3 is CASSFSSGGAGDTQYF. The DNA of the CDR3 is TGTGCCAGCAGCTTCTCTAGCGGGGGGGCCGGAGATACGCAGTATTTT.

The V call is TRBV11-2, the J call TRBJ2-3; TRBD2 aligns across 13 bases. Germline CDR1 and CDR2: SGHAT and FQNNGV. V gave up 0 bases and J gave up 4 bases; unmatched junction bases: 1. The CDR3 consists of 16 residues. For the CDR3, the DNA is TGTGCCAGCAGCTTAGAACTAGCGGGGGGGTCAGATACGCAGTATTTT. Amino acid sequence: CASSLELAGGSDTQYF.

This clone was detected only once. The gene calls are TRBV9 and TRBJ1-2; TRBD1 aligns across 10 bases. This CDR3 region has 15 residues. Germline trimming cut 0 bases from V and 4 bases from J; bases unmatched to any gene: 3. Germline-derived CDR1 and CDR2 are SGDLS and YYNGEE. CDR3 in DNA: TGTGCCAGCAGCGTAGAGGGGACAGGGGTCTATGGCTACACCTTC. Translating it yields CASSVEGTGVYGYTF.

This chain connects TRBV5-6 to TRBJ2-2; D unclear. With 0 bases removed from V and 6 bases from J, the gap between germline ends came to 9 bases. This CDR3 has 14 residues. Germline V lookup: CDR1 SGHDT, CDR2 YYEEEE. The CDR3 sequence: CASSLGFESGELFF. The CDR3 DNA is TGTGCCAGCAGCTTGGGGTTCGAGTCCGGGGAGCTGTTTTTT.

The chain is built from TRBV4-3 and TRBJ1-3; D gene ambiguous. CDR1 and CDR2 (germline): LGHNA, YSLEER. This CDR3 comprises 14 residues. Trimming removed 1 base from V and 0 bases from J, with 4 bases in between. This CDR3 is CASSQGASGNTIYF. Here the CDR3 DNA reads TGCGCCAGCAGCCAAGGGGCCTCTGGAAACACCATATATTTT.

The chain uses TRBV7-2 and TRBJ1-5; D call uncertain. V was shortened by 1 base and J by 2 bases, with 9 bases between the two germline ends. CDR3 size: 15 residues. Germline CDR1 SGHTA, CDR2 FQGNSA. This CDR3 reads CASSLVTGGNQPQHF. The CDR3 nucleotides are TGTGCCAGCAGCTTAGTTACCGGGGGCAATCAGCCCCAGCATTTT.

V and J are TRBV5-6 and TRBJ2-7; 8 nucleotides align to TRBD2. Germline V CDR1 and CDR2: SGHDT, YYEEEE. Trimming at V came to 4 bases and at J to 10 bases, leaving 4 bases not matched to a gene. The CDR3 loop spans 11 amino acids. For the CDR3, the DNA is TGTGCCAGCAGCCATGCGGGGGGACAGTACTTC. Protein product: CASSHAGGQYF.

In its sample, this clone was seen a few times. J is TRBJ2-5 and V is TRBV19, with TRBD2 matching over 7 bases. The DNA end is more similar to TRBJ2-7, so the J call may be wrong. The CDR3 spans 14 residues. CDR1 and CDR2 (germline): LNHDA, SQIVND (reference sequence). The CDR3: CASSILPGGYEQYF. The CDR3 nucleotides read TGTGCCAGTAGTATTCTCCCGGGAGGCTACGAGCAGTACTTC.

The V and J genes are TRBV15 and TRBJ1-1; tentative D call: TRBD1 (6 bases). The CDR3 runs 15 residues. Germline loops: CDR1 LNHNV, CDR2 YYDKDF (reference sequence). The V gene lost 0 bases and the J gene lost 6 bases, with 14 bases spanning the gap. CDR3 region: CATSRDRARGSEAFF. In DNA form, the CDR3 reads TGTGCCACCAGCAGAGATCGGGCGAGGGGGTCTGAAGCTTTCTTT.